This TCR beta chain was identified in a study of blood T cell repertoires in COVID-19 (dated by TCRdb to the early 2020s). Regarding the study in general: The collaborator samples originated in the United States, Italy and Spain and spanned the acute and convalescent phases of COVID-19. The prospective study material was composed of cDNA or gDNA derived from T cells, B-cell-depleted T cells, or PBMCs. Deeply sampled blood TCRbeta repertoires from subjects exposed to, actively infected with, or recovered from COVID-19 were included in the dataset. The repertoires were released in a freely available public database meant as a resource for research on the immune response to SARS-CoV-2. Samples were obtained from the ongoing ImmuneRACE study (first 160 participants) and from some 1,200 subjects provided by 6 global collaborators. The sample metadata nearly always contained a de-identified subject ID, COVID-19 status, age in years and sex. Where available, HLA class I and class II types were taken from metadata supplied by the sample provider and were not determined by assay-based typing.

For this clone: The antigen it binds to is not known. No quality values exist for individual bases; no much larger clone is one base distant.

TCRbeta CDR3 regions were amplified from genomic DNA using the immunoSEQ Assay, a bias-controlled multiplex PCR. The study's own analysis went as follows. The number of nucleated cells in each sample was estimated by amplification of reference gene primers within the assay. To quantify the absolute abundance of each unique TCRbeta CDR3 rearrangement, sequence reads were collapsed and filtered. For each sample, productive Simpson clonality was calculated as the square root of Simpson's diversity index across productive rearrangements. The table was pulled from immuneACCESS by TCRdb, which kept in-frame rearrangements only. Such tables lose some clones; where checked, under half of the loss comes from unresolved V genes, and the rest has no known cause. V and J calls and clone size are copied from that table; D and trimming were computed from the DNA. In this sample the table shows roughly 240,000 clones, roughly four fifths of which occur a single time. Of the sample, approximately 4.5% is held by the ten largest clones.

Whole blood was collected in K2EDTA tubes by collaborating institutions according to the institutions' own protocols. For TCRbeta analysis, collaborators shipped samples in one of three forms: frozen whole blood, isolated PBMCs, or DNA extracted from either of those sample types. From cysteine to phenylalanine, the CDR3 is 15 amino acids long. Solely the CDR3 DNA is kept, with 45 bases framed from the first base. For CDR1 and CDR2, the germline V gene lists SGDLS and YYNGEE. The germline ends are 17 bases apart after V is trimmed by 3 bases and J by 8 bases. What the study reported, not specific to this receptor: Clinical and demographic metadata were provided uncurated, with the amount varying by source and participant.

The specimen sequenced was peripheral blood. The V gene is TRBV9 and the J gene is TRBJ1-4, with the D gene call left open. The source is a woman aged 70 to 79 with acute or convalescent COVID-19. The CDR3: CASSGWSSNGEKLFF. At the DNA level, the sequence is TGTGCCAGCAGCGGATGGTCTTCAAACGGGGAAAAACTGTTTTTT.